This T cell receptor (beta chain) was captured in a study of blood T cell repertoires in COVID-19. The wider study: Collection of acute and convalescent COVID-19 samples took place in the United States, Italy and Spain. From T cells, B-cell-depleted T cells, or PBMCs came the material, which was cDNA or gDNA.

Source study methods: Amplifying reference gene primers gave estimates of nucleated cell counts. Sequenced by immunoSEQ multiplex PCR; TCRdb stores in-frame clones only, minus some. Clonal size and the V and J genes are those of that table, whereas D and trimming came from the DNA. Of over 95,000 clones in the sample, more than 80% were seen once. V shed 0 bases and J shed 7 bases, with 9 bases lying between them. Germline loops: CDR1 LGHDT, CDR2 YNNKEL (reference sequence). CDR3 size: 14 residues. The chain uses TRBV3-1 (or the pseudogene TRBV3-2) and TRBJ1-4; D perhaps matches TRBD1 (6 bases). This receptor was obtained from a woman in her fifties or sixties with acute or convalescent COVID-19. Material for sequencing was peripheral blood. The CDR3 protein is CASSQEGTSEKLFF. In nucleotides, the CDR3 is TGTGCCAGCAGCCAAGAAGGGACATCTGAAAAACTGTTTTTT.